This T cell receptor beta chain was recovered during a study of identical twins. In the case of this clonotype: Its cognate antigen is unknown.

Study-wide results and caveats: Alpha sequences out of frame and shared by twins had excess low generation probability. Analyses based on zero insertions could be partly confounded by invariant MAIT and iNKT cells.

Template switching created a universal primer site, and the cDNA included unique molecular identifiers. Via MiXCR, TCRdb re-called the 5' RACE reads, giving one row per CDR3 protein. The sample lists about 290,000 distinct CDR3 sequences, over 8.5% seen once, with around 7.1% in the top ten. The same specimen was also included in a second study, on yellow fever vaccine responses in identical twins.

The sequencing input was CD8+ T cells sorted from blood. The receptor was derived from a young woman in good health.

The chain's CDR3 is CASSFGLAGGPNEQYF. The CDR3 DNA follows: TGTGCCAGCAGTTTCGGACTAGCGGGGGGGCCTAACGAGCAGTACTTC. The genes are TRBV28 and TRBJ2-7; 15 bases are a match to TRBD2. The CDR3 consists of 16 residues. Per germline, CDR1 MDHEN and CDR2 SYDVKM. The V and J ends lost 3 bases and 5 bases, in that order; junction bases with no gene match: 5.